These 11 T cell receptor beta chains were sequenced from one sample in a study of control samples from healthy donors and cancer patients. This table comes from immunoSEQ multiplex PCR, and its TCRdb copy is limited to in-frame clones, with some not included. The sample has 15,000 to 20,000 clones; about 89% are singletons. Source material: PBMCs. These receptors came from a man in his 60s with head and neck cancer.

The chain recombines TRBV6-5 with TRBJ2-7, with D perhaps TRBD2 (5 bases). Germline lookup yields CDR1 MNHEY and CDR2 SVGAGI. This CDR3 has 15 residues. Deletions cut 7 bases from V and 0 bases from J, with 16 bases between. The CDR3 sequence: CASTLSGSSSYEQYF. Written as DNA, the CDR3 is TGTGCCAGCACCCTGTCGGGGTCGAGCTCCTACGAGCAGTACTTC.

J is TRBJ2-1 and V is TRBV7-9, with a possible D match to TRBD1 (5 bases). Germline V lookup: CDR1 SEHNR, CDR2 FQNEAQ (reference sequence). There are 15 residues in the CDR3. Between the trimmed V and J ends, which lost 1 base and 13 bases, there was a span of 20 bases. As DNA, the CDR3 is TGTGCCAGCAGCTTAGTTAATCAGGGCCCAGCGATACAGTTCTTC. It yields the protein CASSLVNQGPAIQFF.

The chain recombines TRBV4-2 with TRBJ1-4; TRBD1 is a possible D gene (5 bases). The CDR3 runs 17 residues. Between the trimmed V and J ends, which lost 0 bases and 7 bases, there was a span of 18 bases. Germline-derived CDR1 and CDR2 are LGHNA and YNFKEQ. The CDR3 loop reads CASSQEGIGGGPEKLFF. The CDR3 DNA reads TGTGCCAGCAGCCAAGAAGGGATTGGGGGGGGTCCTGAAAAACTGTTTTTT.

The rearrangement links TRBV13 to TRBJ1-2; tentatively, D is TRBD1 (5 bases). Germline CDR1 and CDR2: PRHDT and FYEKMQ (reference sequence). This CDR3 spans 13 amino acids. V lost 3 bases and J 4 bases, leaving 9 bases between the germline ends. CDR3 sequence reads: CASSFGGTYGYTF. CDR3 in DNA: TGTGCCAGCAGCTTCGGCGGGACCTATGGCTACACCTTC.

The V gene is TRBV2, the J gene TRBJ2-7, with D tentatively TRBD2 (5 bases). V shed 4 bases and J shed 6 bases, with 13 bases lying between them. CDR1 and CDR2 (germline): SNHLY, FYNNEI. The CDR3 runs to 13 residues. CDR3 loop: CASSVGVVGEQYF. Written as DNA, the CDR3 is TGTGCCAGCAGTGTCGGGGTGGTCGGCGAGCAGTACTTC.

The genes are TRBV5-1 and TRBJ1-5; D is uncertain. Deletions cut 2 bases from V and 3 bases from J, with 6 bases between. Germline CDR1 SGHRS, CDR2 YFSETQ. The CDR3 sequence is 13 residues long. Here the CDR3 DNA reads TGCGCCAGCAGCTTTGGGGTCAATCAGCCCCAGCATTTT. This sequence encodes CASSFGVNQPQHF.

The chain employs TRBV9 and TRBJ1-4; D remains ambiguous. The V and J ends lost 3 bases and 12 bases respectively, with 24 bases between them. From germline, CDR1 is SGDLS and CDR2 YYNGEE. The CDR3 is 16 amino acids. The CDR3 DNA sequence: TGTGCCAGCAGCGCCCAGCCCGGACGGGAACTTCCTCAACTGTTTTTT. Its protein is CASSAQPGRELPQLFF.

The CDR3 reads CASSDGPAIQQYF. As DNA, the CDR3 is TGTGCCAGTAGCGACGGGCCAGCTATTCAGCAGTACTTC. The chain is built from TRBV19 and TRBJ2-7; no reliable D call. V lost 6 bases and J 8 bases, leaving 17 bases between the germline ends. The CDR3 has 13 amino acids. Germline V gene lookup returns CDR1 LNHDA and CDR2 SQIVND (reference sequence).

The chain links TRBV29-1 to TRBJ2-7, with a tentative D call TRBD1 (6 bases). Germline-derived CDR1 and CDR2 are SQVTM and ANQGSEA. V lost 6 bases and J lost 0, with 12 bases in between. The CDR3 runs to 13 residues. The chain's CDR3 is CSVPGTPSYEQYF. DNA of the CDR3: TGCAGCGTCCCCGGGACACCCTCCTACGAGCAGTACTTC.

The chain employs TRBV21-1 and TRBJ2-5; TRBD2 was called by the table and not checked on the DNA. TRBV21-1 is deemed a pseudogene. This CDR3 has 18 residues. DNA for the CDR3: TGTGCCAGCAGCAAAGGTGGAGGGCTAGCGGGGCGACAAGAGACCCAGTACTTC. Residues: CASSKGGGLAGRQETQYF.

This chain joins TRBV6-5 and TRBJ1-1; no clear D. V was pared by 6 bases and J by 0 bases, with 14 bases between. CDR1 is MNHEY and CDR2 is SVGAGI in the germline V gene. This CDR3 has 15 residues. Here the CDR3 DNA reads TGTGCCAGCAGACCAGACCATGGTATGAACACTGAAGCTTTCTTT. Its translation: CASRPDHGMNTEAFF.